The 19 T cell receptor beta chains below were found in one sample sequenced in a study of T cell responses to AZD1222 COVID-19 vaccine. The table came from immunoSEQ multiplex PCR; TCRdb's copy has only in-frame clones and leaves some out. This sample yields more than 70,000 clones, of which 70% to 90% are seen a single time; around 1.2% belongs to the top ten. Sequencing was performed on peripheral blood, taken 28 days after the second AZD1222 dose. Source of these receptors: an adult who received the AZD1222 COVID-19 vaccine.

CDR3 nucleotide sequence: TGTGCCAGCAGCCTCGGGACAGGGGCCCCTAATCAGCCCCAGCATTTT. It is translated as CASSLGTGAPNQPQHF. The J gene is TRBJ1-5, the V gene TRBV13, with 10 bases matching TRBD1. The CDR3 sequence is 16 residues long. Trimming removed 5 bases from V and 4 bases from J; junction bases left unmatched: 8. Per germline, CDR1 PRHDT and CDR2 FYEKMQ (reference sequence).

The chain couples TRBV3-1 (or the pseudogene TRBV3-2) to TRBJ1-5, with TRBD1 matching 7 bases. From germline, CDR1 is LGHDT and CDR2 YNNKEL (reference sequence). CDR3 length: 15 amino acids. With V trimmed by 4 bases and J by 0 bases, 3 bases remained unmatched. The CDR3 nucleotides read TGTGCCAGCAGCCGGGACAGAGATAGCAATCAGCCCCAGCATTTT. This encodes CASSRDRDSNQPQHF.

As regards this clone: One junction end disagrees with the germline gene, perhaps due to a read error. The gene calls are TRBV7-7 and TRBJ2-5, with a weak D call TRBD2 (6 bases). The germline V gene has CDR1 SSHAT and CDR2 FNYEAQ (reference sequence). The CDR3 spans 14 residues. CDR3 sequence reads: CASSLAAHLETQYF. CDR3 DNA sequence: TGTGCTAGCAGCTTAGCGGCCCATCTCGAGACCCAGTACTTC. The whole variable domain, filled in from reference TRBV7-7 and TRBJ2-5, reads GAGVSQSPRYKVTKRGQDVTLRCDPISSHATLYWYQQALGQGPEFLTYFNYEAQPDKSGLPSDRFSAERPEGSISTLTIQRTEQRDSAMYRCASSLAAHLETQYFGPGTRLLVL.

V and J are TRBV6-2 or TRBV6-3 and TRBJ1-5; 9 bases align to TRBD1. V lost 6 bases and J lost 6; bases outside the gene matches: 6. Germline V gene sequence: CDR1 MNHEY, CDR2 SVGEGT. CDR3 length: 14 amino acids. DNA of the CDR3: TGTGCCAGCAGCCCACAGGGGGCGGTTCAGCCCCAGCATTTT. This encodes CASSPQGAVQPQHF.

This chain uses TRBV7-6 with TRBJ1-3, with a possible D match to TRBD1 (6 bases). Trimming stripped 2 bases from V and 8 bases from J, with 13 bases between. The CDR3 loop spans 14 amino acids. Per germline, CDR1 SGHVS and CDR2 FNYEAQ. CDR3 protein: CASSLQGSYDTIYF. CDR3 sequence (DNA): TGTGCCAGCAGCTTACAGGGGAGTTATGACACCATATATTTT. Full variable domain (missing parts from reference TRBV7-6 and TRBJ1-3): GAGVSQSPRYKVTKRGQDVALRCDPISGHVSLYWYRQALGQGPEFLTYFNYEAQQDKSGLPNDRFSAERPEGSISTLTIQRTEQRDSAMYRCASSLQGSYDTIYFGEGSWLTVV.

The chain links TRBV20-1 to TRBJ2-4, with D tentatively TRBD1 or TRBD2 (6 bases each). Germline CDR1 and CDR2: DFQATT and SNEGSKA (reference sequence). Trimming removed 1 base from V and 14 bases from J, with 12 bases in between. The CDR3 extends over 11 amino acids. CDR3 sequence (DNA): TGCAGTGCTAGAGGGCCGGGGGCAGAGTACTTC. It specifies CSARGPGAEYF.

The chain joins TRBV30 to TRBJ1-4; D may be TRBD1 (6 bases). This CDR3 has 14 residues. Trimming shortened V by 3 bases and J by 8 bases, and 16 bases separated the two germline ends. Germline V CDR1 and CDR2: GTSNPN, SVGIG (reference sequence). The CDR3 nucleotides are TGTGCCTGGAGCCCCAGGGGATCGGGGGAAAAACTGTTTTTT. Protein product: CAWSPRGSGEKLFF. Full variable domain (rest looked up from reference TRBV30 and TRBJ1-4): SQTIHQWPATLVQPVGSPLSLECTVEGTSNPNLYWYRQAAGRGLQLLFYSVGIGQISSEVPQNLSASRPQDRQFILSSKKLLLSDSGFYLCAWSPRGSGEKLFFGSGTQLSVL.

J is TRBJ2-1 and V is TRBV7-8; 13 bases agree with TRBD2. CDR3 length: 16 residues. The trim removed 8 bases at V and 4 bases at J, leaving 8 bases unmatched. The germline V gene encodes CDR1 SGHVS and CDR2 FQNEAQ. CDR3 nucleotide sequence: TGTGCCAGCGGAACTAGCGGGAGGGACGAATACAATGAGCAGTTCTTC. Translation gives CASGTSGRDEYNEQFF.

The V call is TRBV4-2, the J call TRBJ2-6, with D hard to call. Trimming left V 0 bases short and J 0 bases short, with 12 bases between. Germline lookup yields CDR1 LGHNA and CDR2 YNFKEQ. This CDR3 has 18 amino acids. The CDR3 coding sequence is TGTGCCAGCAGCCAAGAGTTGGCGGCCCTCTCTGGGGCCAACGTCCTGACTTTC. It yields the protein CASSQELAALSGANVLTF.

The chain has TRBV7-8 and TRBJ2-7, with 8 bases that match TRBD2. CDR3 length equals 15 residues. V was clipped by 3 bases and J by 0 bases; unmatched bases: 4. The germline CDR1 and CDR2 sequences are SGHVS and FQNEAQ. The CDR3 DNA follows: TGTGCCAGCAGCTTCTTAGCGGGAAACTCCTACGAGCAGTACTTC. It specifies CASSFLAGNSYEQYF.

CDR3 DNA sequence: TGTGCCAGCTCACCACCGCAGTCCTACAATGAGCAGTTCTTC. Translated: CASSPPQSYNEQFF. This chain uses TRBV18 with TRBJ2-1; D is uncertain. Germline loops: CDR1 KGHSH, CDR2 LQKENI. This CDR3 is built from 14 residues. V was clipped by 0 bases and J by 1 base, with 4 bases between them.

V usage is TRBV7-8 and J usage is TRBJ1-2; D is unresolved. The length of the CDR3 is 15 residues. CDR1 SGHVS and CDR2 FQNEAQ come from the germline V gene. V was trimmed by 0 bases and J by 5 bases, leaving 13 bases between them. CDR3: CASSLAVAGEYGYTF. CDR3 DNA sequence: TGTGCCAGCAGCTTAGCGGTGGCAGGTGAATATGGCTACACCTTC.

V and J are TRBV19 and TRBJ1-5; D call uncertain. CDR1 and CDR2 from the germline V gene are LNHDA and SQIVND (reference sequence). This CDR3 has 13 residues. V lost 10 bases, J lost 5 bases, and 15 bases lay in between. The CDR3 loop reads CATDDLAYQPQHF. CDR3 nucleotides: TGTGCCACCGATGACTTGGCTTATCAGCCCCAGCATTTT. The whole variable domain, remainder taken from reference TRBV19 and TRBJ1-5, is DGGITQSPKYLFRKEGQNVTLSCEQNLNHDAMYWYRQDPGQGLRLIYYSQIVNDFQKGDIAEGYSVSREKKESFPLTVTSAQKNPTAFYLCATDDLAYQPQHFGDGTRLSIL.

The chain is built from TRBV6-2 or TRBV6-3 and TRBJ2-6; TRBD1 might be the D (6 bases). V was cut by 5 bases and J by 0 bases, with 8 bases left in between. Germline V gene sequence: CDR1 MNHEY, CDR2 SVGEGT. The CDR3 has 15 residues. The CDR3 sequence: CASSLQGSGANVLTF. The CDR3 DNA reads as TGTGCCAGCAGTCTACAGGGCTCTGGGGCCAACGTCCTGACTTTC.

This clone has just one count. This chain links TRBV28 with TRBJ2-2; no reliable D call. Germline V lookup: CDR1 MDHEN, CDR2 SYDVKM. CDR3 length: 18 amino acids. Trimming took 3 bases from V and 5 from J, leaving 22 bases between them. The chain's CDR3 is CASSFLDPSRFNTGELFF. CDR3 nucleotide sequence: TGTGCCAGCAGTTTCCTCGACCCCTCTAGATTTAATACCGGGGAGCTGTTTTTT.

The chain links TRBV10-3 to TRBJ2-7; 9 nucleotides match TRBD2. Trimming took 2 bases from V and 6 from J; bases not matched to a gene: 5. Germline values: CDR1 ENHRY, CDR2 SYGVKD. This CDR3 comprises 14 residues. CDR3: CAISEGLTSGEQYF. The DNA of the CDR3 is TGTGCCATCAGTGAGGGGTTGACTAGCGGCGAGCAGTACTTC.

The rearrangement links TRBV5-6 to TRBJ1-2, with TRBD1 identical over 7 bases. Trimming removed 2 bases from V and 7 bases from J; junction bases left unmatched: 5. This CDR3 region has 13 residues. The V gene's germline CDR1 is SGHDT and CDR2 YYEEEE. This chain's CDR3 is CASSFSDRSGYTF. The CDR3 region has the DNA TGTGCCAGCAGCTTCTCGGACAGGTCTGGCTACACCTTC. Supplemented by reference TRBV5-6 and TRBJ1-2, the full variable domain reads DAGVTQSPTHLIKTRGQQVTLRCSPKSGHDTVSWYQQALGQGPQFIFQYYEEEERQRGNFPDRFSGHQFPNYSSELNVNALLLGDSALYLCASSFSDRSGYTFGSGTRLTVV.

V usage is TRBV6-5 and J usage is TRBJ1-2, with D uncertain. With 0 bases removed from V and 7 bases from J, the gap between germline ends came to 12 bases. CDR1 is MNHEY and CDR2 is SVGAGI in the germline V gene. The CDR3 runs 14 residues. The CDR3 sequence: CASSYSNAEPGYTF. In DNA form, the CDR3 reads TGTGCCAGCAGTTACTCGAACGCGGAGCCTGGCTACACCTTC.

Concerning this clone itself: One junction end does not reproduce the germline sequence, and a read error may be involved. This chain connects TRBV6-1 to TRBJ2-7; D gene uncertain. The CDR3 is 15 residues long. CDR1 is MNHNS and CDR2 is SASEGT in the germline V gene. The CDR3 reads CASSQAGPRAYEQYF. Written as DNA, the CDR3 is TGTGCCAGCAGTCAAGCCGGGCCACGGGCCTACGAGCAGTACTTC.